The 21 T cell receptor beta chains given below trace back to one sample, sequenced in a study of cytomegalovirus exposure and HLA in healthy donors. Clones were sequenced by immunoSEQ multiplex PCR, and TCRdb holds only the in-frame ones, with some missing. This sample has more than 75,000 clones, with approximately 93% found just once. The sequenced material came from PBMCs. The receptors originated from a man between 18 and 35 years old in good health and CMV-seronegative.

This chain links TRBV5-1 with TRBJ2-2; TRBD1 matches 10 bases. Germline V gene lookup returns CDR1 SGHRS and CDR2 YFSETQ. The CDR3 runs to 16 residues. V was pared by 2 bases and J by 7 bases, with 8 bases of the junction left unmatched. The CDR3: CASSFRDRGSGGELFF. CDR3 DNA sequence: TGCGCCAGCAGCTTCCGGGACAGGGGAAGTGGCGGGGAGCTGTTTTTT.

The rearrangement uses TRBV5-1 and TRBJ2-2, with D maybe TRBD2 (5 bases). This CDR3 is built from 16 residues. CDR1 and CDR2 (germline): SGHRS, YFSETQ. V was trimmed by 3 bases and J by 8 bases, leaving 20 bases between them. CDR3 sequence: CASSYGGTETGGELFF. The CDR3 DNA reads TGCGCCAGCAGCTATGGAGGAACGGAGACGGGAGGGGAGCTGTTTTTT.

The genes are TRBV7-3 and TRBJ1-5; 7 bases fit TRBD1. Germline V CDR1 and CDR2: SGHTA, FQGTGA. V lost 4 bases and J lost 5; bases outside the gene matches: 8. The length of the CDR3 is 15 residues. The CDR3 sequence: CASSSLTGTYQPQHF. The CDR3 nucleotides read TGTGCCAGCAGCTCATTGACAGGGACGTATCAGCCCCAGCATTTT.

The chain has TRBV30 and TRBJ2-7; the D gene is possibly TRBD2 (6 bases). The CDR3 consists of 14 residues. Germline CDR1 and CDR2: GTSNPN and SVGIG (reference sequence). Trimming stripped 2 bases from V and 3 bases from J, with 14 bases between. DNA of the CDR3: TGTGCCTGGAGTACCGGACTGGGGGGCTACGAGCAGTACTTC. Its protein product is CAWSTGLGGYEQYF. Variable domain in full (rest from reference TRBV30 and TRBJ2-7): SQTIHQWPATLVQPVGSPLSLECTVEGTSNPNLYWYRQAAGRGLQLLFYSVGIGQISSEVPQNLSASRPQDRQFILSSKKLLLSDSGFYLCAWSTGLGGYEQYFGPGTRLTVT.

The chain recombines TRBV5-1 with TRBJ2-3; tentatively, D is TRBD2 (6 bases). The CDR3 loop spans 14 amino acids. Germline V gives CDR1 SGHRS, CDR2 YFSETQ. The V end lost 8 bases, the J end lost 2 bases, and 15 bases lay between the germline ends. CDR3 in DNA: TGCGCCAGTATGAGCGGGTCATACACAGATACGCAGTATTTT. Translation gives CASMSGSYTDTQYF.

This chain joins TRBV5-6 and TRBJ1-2; no clear D. V was cut by 1 base and J by 8 bases, with 9 bases left in between. The CDR3 contains 12 residues. Germline lookup yields CDR1 SGHDT and CDR2 YYEEEE. This chain's CDR3 is CASSLMGRGYTF. In DNA, the CDR3 is TGTGCCAGCAGCTTGATGGGGAGGGGCTACACCTTC.

This clone has just a few counts. The chain carries TRBV6-6 and TRBJ2-3; 7 bases fit TRBD1. This CDR3 contains 11 residues. Germline CDR1 reads MNHNY; CDR2 reads SVGAGI (reference sequence). Trimming removed 6 bases from V and 6 bases from J; junction bases left unmatched: 0. CDR3 residues: CASRTGDTQYF. Here the CDR3 DNA reads TGTGCCAGCAGGACAGGGGATACGCAGTATTTT.

The V and J genes are TRBV8-2 and TRBJ2-6; TRBD1, as called in the table, went unchecked against the DNA. TRBV8-2 is marked as a pseudogene. The length of the CDR3 is 16 residues. The CDR3 DNA sequence: TGTGGCAAACTGGACAGGATAACAAAGTCGGGCCAACGTCCTGATTTC. As protein: CGKLDRITKSGQRPDF.

This clone was detected only once. The chain links TRBV5-5 to TRBJ2-6; D is perhaps TRBD1 (6 bases). Germline V gives CDR1 SGHKS, CDR2 YYEKEE (reference sequence). The CDR3 runs 15 residues. V was clipped by 2 bases and J by 4 bases, with 10 bases between them. The CDR3 loop reads CASSLTGSGANVLTF. The CDR3, as DNA: TGTGCCAGCAGCTTAACAGGGTCCGGGGCCAACGTCCTGACTTTC.

The chain combines TRBV18 with TRBJ1-1, with D possibly being TRBD1 (6 bases). This CDR3 contains 14 residues. V was shortened by 2 bases and J by 0 bases, with 7 bases between the two germline ends. Germline CDR1 and CDR2: KGHSH and LQKENI. In nucleotides, the CDR3 is TGTGCCAGCTCACCAAGGACAGTGAACACTGAAGCTTTCTTT. It codes for CASSPRTVNTEAFF. The whole variable domain, remainder taken from reference TRBV18 and TRBJ1-1, is NAGVMQNPRHLVRRRGQEARLRCSPMKGHSHVYWYRQLPEEGLKFMVYLQKENIIDESGMPKERFSAEFPKEGPSILRIQQVVRGDSAAYFCASSPRTVNTEAFFGQGTRLTVV.

This chain links TRBV11-2 with TRBJ2-7; D is possibly TRBD1 (5 bases). With 3 bases removed from V and 3 bases from J, the gap between germline ends came to 9 bases. Germline V lookup: CDR1 SGHAT, CDR2 FQNNGV. The CDR3 is 13 residues long. DNA of the CDR3: TGTGCCAGCAGCTTTCCAGGGTACTACGAGCAGTACTTC. Its translation: CASSFPGYYEQYF. The full variable domain, its missing parts supplied by reference TRBV11-2 and TRBJ2-7, is EAGVAQSPRYKIIEKRQSVAFWCNPISGHATLYWYQQILGQGPKLLIQFQNNGVVDDSQLPKDRFSAERLKGVDSTLKIQPAKLEDSAVYLCASSFPGYYEQYFGPGTRLTVT.

This rearrangement joins TRBV6-6 to TRBJ2-7; TRBD2 agrees at 11 bases. V trimming: 0 bases; J trimming: 4 bases; junction bases outside the gene matches: 5. Germline lookup yields CDR1 MNHNY and CDR2 SVGAGI (reference sequence). CDR3 length: 16 residues. CDR3 residues: CASSYSSSGRAYEQYF. CDR3 sequence (DNA): TGTGCCAGCAGTTACTCGAGTAGCGGGAGGGCGTACGAGCAGTACTTC.

This CDR3 reads CASRKTSNEQFF. DNA of the CDR3: TGTGCCAGCAGGAAAACTAGCAATGAGCAGTTCTTC. V and J are TRBV11-2 and TRBJ2-1, with a weak D call TRBD2 (5 bases). Trimming removed 6 bases from V and 6 bases from J, with 9 bases in between. This CDR3 is 12 amino acids long. The germline CDR1 and CDR2 sequences are SGHAT and FQNNGV.

The chain joins TRBV14 to TRBJ2-5; D might be TRBD2 (5 bases). The germline V gene encodes CDR1 SGHDN and CDR2 FVKESK. This CDR3 comprises 15 residues. Trimming left V 0 bases short and J 5 bases short, with 13 bases between. The CDR3 here is CASSQESGILETQYF. The CDR3 DNA reads TGTGCCAGCAGCCAAGAATCGGGGATTCTCGAGACCCAGTACTTC.

This sequence joins TRBV29-1 and TRBJ1-2; maybe TRBD1 (6 bases). CDR1 and CDR2 (germline): SQVTM, ANQGSEA. CDR3 size: 14 residues. Between the trimmed V and J ends, which lost 6 bases and 6 bases, there was a span of 20 bases. CDR3: CSVLDPGQKDGYTF. The CDR3 nucleotides read TGCAGCGTCCTGGACCCGGGACAAAAGGATGGCTACACCTTC. The full variable domain, with the rest looked up from reference TRBV29-1 and TRBJ1-2, is SAVISQKPSRDICQRGTSLTIQCQVDSQVTMMFWYRQQPGQSLTLIATANQGSEATYESGFVIDKFPISRPNLTFSTLTVSNMSPEDSSIYLCSVLDPGQKDGYTFGSGTRLTVV.

J is TRBJ2-5 and V is TRBV6-5; 13 bases align to TRBD2. V was pared by 6 bases and J by 4 bases, with 5 bases of the junction left unmatched. The CDR3 covers 15 residues. Germline V gene lookup returns CDR1 MNHEY and CDR2 SVGAGI. CDR3 sequence: CASSSGTSGVETQYF. CDR3 DNA: TGTGCCAGCAGCTCCGGGACTAGCGGGGTAGAGACCCAGTACTTC.

The V gene is TRBV11-2, the J gene TRBJ2-2; D unresolved. The CDR3 length is 14 residues. Trimming cost V 1 base and J 5 bases, with 8 bases left between them. Germline lookup yields CDR1 SGHAT and CDR2 FQNNGV. CDR3 loop: CASSLVHSTGELFF. The CDR3 region has the DNA TGTGCCAGCAGCTTAGTCCACTCTACCGGGGAGCTGTTTTTT.

The chain joins TRBV18 to TRBJ1-6; possibly TRBD1 for D (6 bases). The CDR3 spans 14 residues. V was trimmed by 4 bases and J by 7 bases, leaving 11 bases between them. CDR1 KGHSH and CDR2 LQKENI come from the germline V gene. The CDR3 sequence is CASSLGGRNSPLHF. The DNA for the CDR3 is TGTGCCAGCTCACTCGGGGGGCGGAATTCACCCCTCCACTTT.

This chain links TRBV13 with TRBJ1-1; 7 bases map to TRBD1. CDR3 length: 12 residues. V shed 10 bases and J 1 base; nucleotides not matched to a gene: 3. Germline V CDR1 and CDR2: PRHDT, FYEKMQ (reference sequence). CDR3 loop: CATQGENTEAFF. CDR3 in DNA: TGTGCCACCCAGGGGGAGAACACTGAAGCTTTCTTT.

The chain combines TRBV16 with TRBJ2-7; 11 bases align to TRBD1. J gave up 4 bases and V 2 bases, and 4 bases lay outside the gene matches. There are 15 residues in the CDR3. Germline-derived CDR1 and CDR2 are KGHSY and FQNENV. This chain's CDR3 is CASSQGQGAYYEQYF. CDR3 nucleotides: TGTGCCAGCAGCCAAGGACAGGGGGCCTATTACGAGCAGTACTTC.

The chain has TRBV10-3 and TRBJ1-1; maybe TRBD1 (6 bases). V was trimmed by 6 bases and J by 10 bases, leaving 15 bases between them. Per the germline V gene, CDR1 is ENHRY and CDR2 is SYGVKD. This CDR3 spans 12 amino acids. The CDR3 loop reads CAIRDPGEGAFF. Here the CDR3 DNA reads TGTGCCATCAGGGATCCAGGGGAGGGAGCTTTCTTT.